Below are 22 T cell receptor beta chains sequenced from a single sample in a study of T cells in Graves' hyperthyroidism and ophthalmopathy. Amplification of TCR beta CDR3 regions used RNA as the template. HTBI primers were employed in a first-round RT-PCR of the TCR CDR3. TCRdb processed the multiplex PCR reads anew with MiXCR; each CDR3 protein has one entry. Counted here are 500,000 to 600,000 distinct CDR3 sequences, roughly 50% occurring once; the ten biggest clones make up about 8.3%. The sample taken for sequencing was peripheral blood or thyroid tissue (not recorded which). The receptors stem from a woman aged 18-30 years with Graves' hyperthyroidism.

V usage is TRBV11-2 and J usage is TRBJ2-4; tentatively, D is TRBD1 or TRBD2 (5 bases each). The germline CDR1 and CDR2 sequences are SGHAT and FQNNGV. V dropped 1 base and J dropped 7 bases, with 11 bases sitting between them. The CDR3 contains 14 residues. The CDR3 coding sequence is TGTGCCAGCAGCTTAGCAGGGAGCTTGAACATTCAGTACTTC. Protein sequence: CASSLAGSLNIQYF. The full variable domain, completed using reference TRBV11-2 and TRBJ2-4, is EAGVAQSPRYKIIEKRQSVAFWCNPISGHATLYWYQQILGQGPKLLIQFQNNGVVDDSQLPKDRFSAERLKGVDSTLKIQPAKLEDSAVYLCASSLAGSLNIQYFGAGTRLSVL.

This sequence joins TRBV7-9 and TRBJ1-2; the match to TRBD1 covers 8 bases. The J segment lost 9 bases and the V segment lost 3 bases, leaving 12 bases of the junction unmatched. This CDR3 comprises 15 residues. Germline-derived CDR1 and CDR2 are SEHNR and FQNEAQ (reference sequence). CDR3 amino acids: CASSLIGRTGISYTF. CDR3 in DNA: TGTGCCAGCAGCTTGATTGGACGGACAGGGATTAGCTACACCTTC.

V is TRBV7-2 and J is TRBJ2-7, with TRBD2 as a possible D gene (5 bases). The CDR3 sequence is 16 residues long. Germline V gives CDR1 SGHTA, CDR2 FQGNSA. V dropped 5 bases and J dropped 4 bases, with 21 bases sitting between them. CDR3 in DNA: TGTGCCAGCAGCCCTTCCCAGAGGGAGCGGAGATACGAGCAGTACTTC. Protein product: CASSPSQRERRYEQYF.

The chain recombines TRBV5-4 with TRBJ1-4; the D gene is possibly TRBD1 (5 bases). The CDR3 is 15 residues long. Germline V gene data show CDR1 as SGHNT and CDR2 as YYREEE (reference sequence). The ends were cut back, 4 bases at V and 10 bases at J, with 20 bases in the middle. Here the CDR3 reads CASSQETAGVGKLFF. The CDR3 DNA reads TGTGCCAGCAGCCAAGAGACAGCGGGGGTCGGAAAACTGTTTTTT.

The CDR3 region is CASSVEDYGMFGETQYF. Here the CDR3 DNA reads TGTGCCAGCAGCGTTGAAGATTACGGGATGTTTGGAGAGACCCAGTACTTC. This chain links TRBV25-1 with TRBJ2-5, with a weak D call TRBD2 (5 bases). Germline V gene sequence: CDR1 MGHDK, CDR2 SYGVNS. The CDR3 consists of 17 residues. V was pared by 6 bases and J by 4 bases, with 24 bases between.

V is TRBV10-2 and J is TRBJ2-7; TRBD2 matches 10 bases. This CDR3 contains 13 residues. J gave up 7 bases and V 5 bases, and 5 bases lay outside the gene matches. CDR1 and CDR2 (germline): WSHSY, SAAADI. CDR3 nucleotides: TGCGCCAGCAGTTTAGCGGGAGGCGAGGAGCAGTACTTC. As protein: CASSLAGGEEQYF.

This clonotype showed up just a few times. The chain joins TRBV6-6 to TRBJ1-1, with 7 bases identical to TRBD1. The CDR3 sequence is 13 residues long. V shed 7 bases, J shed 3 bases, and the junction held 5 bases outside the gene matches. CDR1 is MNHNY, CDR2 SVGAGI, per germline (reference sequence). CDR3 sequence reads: CASNFDRDTEAFF. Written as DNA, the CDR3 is TGTGCCAGCAACTTCGACAGGGACACTGAAGCTTTCTTT.

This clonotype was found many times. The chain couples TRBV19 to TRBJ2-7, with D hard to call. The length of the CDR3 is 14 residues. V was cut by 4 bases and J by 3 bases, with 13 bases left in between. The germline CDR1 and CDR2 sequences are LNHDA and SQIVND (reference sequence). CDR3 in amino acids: CASSTTILGYEQYF. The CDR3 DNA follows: TGTGCCAGTAGTACAACGATACTCGGCTACGAGCAGTACTTC.

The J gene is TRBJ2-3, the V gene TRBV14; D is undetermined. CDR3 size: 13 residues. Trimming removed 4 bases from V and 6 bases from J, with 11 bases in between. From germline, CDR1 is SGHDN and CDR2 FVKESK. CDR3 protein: CASSLMRSDTQYF. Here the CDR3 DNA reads TGTGCCAGCAGCCTTATGCGATCTGATACGCAGTATTTT. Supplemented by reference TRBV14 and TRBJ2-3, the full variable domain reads EAGVTQFPSHSVIEKGQTVTLRCDPISGHDNLYWYRRVMGKEIKFLLHFVKESKQDESGMPNNRFLAERTGGTYSTLKVQPAELEDSGVYFCASSLMRSDTQYFGPGTRLTVL.

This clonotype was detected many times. CDR3 residues: CASSPRKGQVAYSNQPQHF. The DNA for the CDR3 is TGTGCCAGTAGTCCCAGGAAAGGGCAGGTGGCGTATAGCAATCAGCCCCAGCATTTT. This sequence joins TRBV19 and TRBJ1-5; no clear D gene. Per germline, CDR1 LNHDA and CDR2 SQIVND (reference sequence). The length of the CDR3 is 19 residues. V dropped 5 bases and J dropped 0 bases, with 23 bases sitting between them.

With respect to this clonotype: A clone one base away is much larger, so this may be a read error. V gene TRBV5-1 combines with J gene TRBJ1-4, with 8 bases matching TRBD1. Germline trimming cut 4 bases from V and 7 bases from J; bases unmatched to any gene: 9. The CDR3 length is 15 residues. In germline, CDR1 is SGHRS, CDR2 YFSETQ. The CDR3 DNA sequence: TGCGCCAGCAGCCTCTCAGGGGGCCCTAGTGAAAAACTGTTTTTT. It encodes CASSLSGGPSEKLFF. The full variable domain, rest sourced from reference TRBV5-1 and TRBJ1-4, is KAGVTQTPRYLIKTRGQQVTLSCSPISGHRSVSWYQQTPGQGLQFLFEYFSETQRNKGNFPGRFSGRQFSNSRSEMNVSTLELGDSALYLCASSLSGGPSEKLFFGSGTQLSVL.

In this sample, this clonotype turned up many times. CDR3 sequence (DNA): TGCGCCAGCAGCTTCCTTATGAACACTGAAGCTTTCTTT. This gives the protein CASSFLMNTEAFF. This rearrangement joins TRBV5-1 to TRBJ1-1; D is unclear. Germline CDR1 is SGHRS and CDR2 is YFSETQ. The length of the CDR3 is 13 residues. Between the trimmed V and J ends, which lost 2 bases and 0 bases, there was a span of 5 bases. The whole variable domain, filled in from reference TRBV5-1 and TRBJ1-1, reads KAGVTQTPRYLIKTRGQQVTLSCSPISGHRSVSWYQQTPGQGLQFLFEYFSETQRNKGNFPGRFSGRQFSNSRSEMNVSTLELGDSALYLCASSFLMNTEAFFGQGTRLTVV.

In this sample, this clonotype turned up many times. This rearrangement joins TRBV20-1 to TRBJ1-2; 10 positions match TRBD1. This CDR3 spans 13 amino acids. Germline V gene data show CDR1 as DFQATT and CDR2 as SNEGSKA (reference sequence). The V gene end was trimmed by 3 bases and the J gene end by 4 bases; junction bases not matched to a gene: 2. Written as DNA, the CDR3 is TGCAGTGCTAGGGGGACAGGGGCCTATGGCTACACCTTC. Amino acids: CSARGTGAYGYTF.

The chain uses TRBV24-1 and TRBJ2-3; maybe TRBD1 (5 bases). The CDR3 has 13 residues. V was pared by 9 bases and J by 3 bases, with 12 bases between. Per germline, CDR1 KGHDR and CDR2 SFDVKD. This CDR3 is CATGVQGTDTQYF. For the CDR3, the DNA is TGTGCCACCGGAGTGCAGGGAACAGATACGCAGTATTTT.

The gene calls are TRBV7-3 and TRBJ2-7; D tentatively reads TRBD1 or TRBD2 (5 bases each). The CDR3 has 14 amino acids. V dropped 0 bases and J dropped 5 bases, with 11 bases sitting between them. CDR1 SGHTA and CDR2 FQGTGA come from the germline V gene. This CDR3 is CASSLTGGYNEQYF. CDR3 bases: TGTGCCAGCAGCTTAACTGGGGGATACAACGAGCAGTACTTC. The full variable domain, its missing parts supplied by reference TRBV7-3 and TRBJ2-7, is GAGVSQTPSNKVTEKGKYVELRCDPISGHTALYWYRQSLGQGPEFLIYFQGTGAADDSGLPNDRFFAVRPEGSVSTLKIQRTERGDSAVYLCASSLTGGYNEQYFGPGTRLTVT.

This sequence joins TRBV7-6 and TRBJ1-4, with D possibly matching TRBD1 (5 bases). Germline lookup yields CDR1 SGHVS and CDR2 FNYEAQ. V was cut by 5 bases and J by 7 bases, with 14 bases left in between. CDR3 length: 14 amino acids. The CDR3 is CASSLGNGAEKLFF. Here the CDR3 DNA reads TGTGCCAGCAGCCTAGGTAACGGGGCTGAAAAACTGTTTTTT. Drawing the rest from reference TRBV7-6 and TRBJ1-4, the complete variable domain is GAGVSQSPRYKVTKRGQDVALRCDPISGHVSLYWYRQALGQGPEFLTYFNYEAQQDKSGLPNDRFSAERPEGSISTLTIQRTEQRDSAMYRCASSLGNGAEKLFFGSGTQLSVL.

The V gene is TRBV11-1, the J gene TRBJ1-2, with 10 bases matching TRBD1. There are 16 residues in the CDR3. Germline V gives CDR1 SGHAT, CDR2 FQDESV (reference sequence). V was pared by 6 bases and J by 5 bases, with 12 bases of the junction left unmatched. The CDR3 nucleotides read TGTGCCAGCAGGCTACCGACAGGGGGCGATGAGTATGGCTACACCTTC. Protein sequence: CASRLPTGGDEYGYTF.

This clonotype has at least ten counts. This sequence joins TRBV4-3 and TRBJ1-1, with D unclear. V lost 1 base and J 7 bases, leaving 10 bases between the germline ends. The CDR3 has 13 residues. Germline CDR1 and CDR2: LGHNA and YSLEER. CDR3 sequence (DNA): TGCGCCAGCAGCCAAGTACTTGGGGATGAAGCTTTCTTT. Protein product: CASSQVLGDEAFF.

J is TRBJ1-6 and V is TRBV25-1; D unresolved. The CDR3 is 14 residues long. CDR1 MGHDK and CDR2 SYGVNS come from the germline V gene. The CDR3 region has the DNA TGTGCTAGAGATTTCCAGCTGAATAATTCACCCCTCCACTTT. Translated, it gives CARDFQLNNSPLHF. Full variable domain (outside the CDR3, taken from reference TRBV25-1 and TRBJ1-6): EADIYQTPRYLVIGTGKKITLECSQTMGHDKMYWYQQDPGMELHLIHYSYGVNSTEKGDLSSESTVSRIRTEHFPLTLESARPSHTSQYLCARDFQLNNSPLHFGNGTRLTVT.

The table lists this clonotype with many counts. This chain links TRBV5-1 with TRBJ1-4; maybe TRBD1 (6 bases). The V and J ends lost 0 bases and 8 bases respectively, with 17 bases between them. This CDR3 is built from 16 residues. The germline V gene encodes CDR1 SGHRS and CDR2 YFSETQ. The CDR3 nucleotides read TGCGCCAGCAGCTTGGCCGGGACAACAGGACGGGAAAAACTGTTTTTT. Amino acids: CASSLAGTTGREKLFF.

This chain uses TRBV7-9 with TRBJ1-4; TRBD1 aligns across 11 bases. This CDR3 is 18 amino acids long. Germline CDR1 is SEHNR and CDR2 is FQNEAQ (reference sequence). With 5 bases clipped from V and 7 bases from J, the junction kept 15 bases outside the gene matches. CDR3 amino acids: CASSPRTGGPRGAEKLFF. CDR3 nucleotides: TGTGCCAGCAGCCCCCGGACAGGGGGCCCCCGGGGAGCTGAAAAACTGTTTTTT.

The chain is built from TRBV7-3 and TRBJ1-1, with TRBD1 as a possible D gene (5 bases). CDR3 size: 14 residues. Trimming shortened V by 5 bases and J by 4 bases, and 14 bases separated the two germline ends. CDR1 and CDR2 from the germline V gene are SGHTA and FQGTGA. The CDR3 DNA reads TGTGCCAGCAGCCACACGGGGCTGGGCACTGAAGCTTTCTTT. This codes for CASSHTGLGTEAFF.